These 5 T cell receptor beta chains share one sample of origin, sequenced in a study of blood T cell repertoires in COVID-19. Measured with immunoSEQ multiplex PCR; TCRdb has only the in-frame clones, and not every one. The sample includes about 240,000 clones, 86% of them seen just once. The specimen was peripheral blood. These receptors were obtained from a man older than 75 with acute or convalescent COVID-19.

This chain connects TRBV3-1 (or the pseudogene TRBV3-2) to TRBJ1-2; 11 bases are a match to TRBD1. This CDR3 contains 17 residues. J was trimmed by 4 bases and V by 2 bases; bases with no gene match: 9. Per germline, CDR1 LGHDT and CDR2 YNNKEL (reference sequence). CDR3 nucleotides: TGTGCCAGCAGCCAACTCGGACAGGGGGCGCGTAGCTATGGCTACACCTTC. As protein: CASSQLGQGARSYGYTF.

The genes are TRBV28 and TRBJ1-2, with TRBD1 identical over 8 bases. Germline V gene data show CDR1 as MDHEN and CDR2 as SYDVKM. This CDR3 is 15 amino acids long. Unmatched junction bases numbered 9, after V lost 5 bases and J lost 4 bases. The CDR3 loop is CASSEGTGPPYGYTF. The DNA for the CDR3 is TGTGCCAGCAGTGAAGGGACAGGACCACCCTATGGCTACACCTTC.

To note about this clone: Additional DNA sequences in this sample encode the identical CDR3. This sequence joins TRBV19 and TRBJ1-1, with D unclear. The CDR3 extends over 13 amino acids. V lost 3 bases, J lost 1 base, and 6 bases lay in between. Germline values: CDR1 LNHDA, CDR2 SQIVND (reference sequence). This CDR3 reads CASSIKRNTEAFF. Written as DNA, the CDR3 is TGTGCCAGTAGTATTAAGAGGAACACTGAAGCTTTCTTT.

This clone was seen only a few times. The CDR3 region is CASSSAGVNSPLHF. Written as DNA, the CDR3 is TGTGCCAGCAGTTCGGCAGGCGTTAATTCACCCCTCCACTTT. The V and J genes are TRBV6-5 and TRBJ1-6; D call uncertain. With 4 bases removed from V and 6 bases from J, the gap between germline ends came to 10 bases. Germline V gene lookup returns CDR1 MNHEY and CDR2 SVGAGI. The CDR3 loop spans 14 amino acids.

This chain links TRBV6-6 with TRBJ2-1; 7 nucleotides line up with TRBD1. The CDR3 has 15 residues. Per the germline V gene, CDR1 is MNHNY and CDR2 is SVGAGI (reference sequence). The V and J ends lost 6 bases and 3 bases, in that order; junction bases with no gene match: 8. The CDR3: CASSMPAGGYNEQFF. In DNA form, the CDR3 reads TGTGCCAGCAGCATGCCTGCAGGGGGCTACAATGAGCAGTTCTTC.